The present entry profiles one T cell receptor (beta chain) with its context. Its antigen is undetermined. Two lung cancer pathologists independently confirmed each histologic diagnosis. Premalignant or tumor cells were enriched by macro-dissection after pathologic assessment. The CDR3 is 13 residues long. CDR1 and CDR2 from the germline V gene are KGHSH and LQKENI. V dropped 2 bases and J dropped 8 bases, with 12 bases sitting between them. This sample was included in a study of immune evolution from preneoplasia to lung adenocarcinoma. General study results and limits: Normal lung had the highest top T cell clone frequencies.

Sequencing used immunoSEQ multiplex PCR; TCRdb keeps in-frame clones, though not all of them. This repertoire shows tens of thousands of clones, around 75% found once; its top ten account for 5.6%. This clonotype originated in a person in their sixties or seventies with lung adenocarcinoma. The sample taken for sequencing was FFPE invasive lung adenocarcinoma tissue. V usage is TRBV18 and J usage is TRBJ1-2; D call uncertain. The CDR3 DNA reads TGTGCCAGCTCACCAGTGGGGAGAAGAGGCTACACCTTC. Translating it yields CASSPVGRRGYTF.